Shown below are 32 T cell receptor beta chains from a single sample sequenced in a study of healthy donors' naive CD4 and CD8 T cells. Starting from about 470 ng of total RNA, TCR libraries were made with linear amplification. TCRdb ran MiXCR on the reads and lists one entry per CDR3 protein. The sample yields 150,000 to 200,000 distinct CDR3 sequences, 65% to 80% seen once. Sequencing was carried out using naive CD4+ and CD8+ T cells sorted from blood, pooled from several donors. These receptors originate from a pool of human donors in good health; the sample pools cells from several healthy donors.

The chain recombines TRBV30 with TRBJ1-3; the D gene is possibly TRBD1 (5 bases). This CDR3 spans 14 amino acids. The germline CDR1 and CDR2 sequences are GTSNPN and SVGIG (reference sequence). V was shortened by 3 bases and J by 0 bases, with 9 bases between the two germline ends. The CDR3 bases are TGTGCCTGGAGCCCGACAGTCTCTGGAAACACCATATATTTT. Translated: CAWSPTVSGNTIYF.

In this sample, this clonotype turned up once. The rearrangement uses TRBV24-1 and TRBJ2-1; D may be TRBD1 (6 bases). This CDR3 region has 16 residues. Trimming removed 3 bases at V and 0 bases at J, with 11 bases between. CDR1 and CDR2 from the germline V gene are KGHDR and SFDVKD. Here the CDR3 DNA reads TGTGCCACCAGTGATCCCCGGACAGACTCCTACAATGAGCAGTTCTTC. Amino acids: CATSDPRTDSYNEQFF.

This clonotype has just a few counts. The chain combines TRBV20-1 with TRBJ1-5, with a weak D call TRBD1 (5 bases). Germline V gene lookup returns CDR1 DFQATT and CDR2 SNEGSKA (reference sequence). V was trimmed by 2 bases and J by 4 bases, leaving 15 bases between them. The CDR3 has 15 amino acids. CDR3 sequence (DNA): TGCAGTGCTAGAATGGGAGGGGCAAAGAATCAGCCCCAGCATTTT. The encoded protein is CSARMGGAKNQPQHF.

In nucleotides, the CDR3 is TGTGCCAGTAGTATAGATTTCGTGGGGGCCTACGAGCAGTACTTC. Translating gives CASSIDFVGAYEQYF. J is TRBJ2-7 and V is TRBV19, with D perhaps matching TRBD1 or TRBD2 (5 bases each). The germline V and J ends were trimmed by 0 bases and 2 bases, with 11 bases remaining between them. Germline V gene data show CDR1 as LNHDA and CDR2 as SQIVND (reference sequence). This CDR3 has 15 residues.

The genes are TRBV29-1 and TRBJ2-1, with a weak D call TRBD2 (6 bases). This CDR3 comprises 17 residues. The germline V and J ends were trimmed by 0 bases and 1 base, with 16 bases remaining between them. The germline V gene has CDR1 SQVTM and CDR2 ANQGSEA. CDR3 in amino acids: CSVEDLAGGPSYNEQFF. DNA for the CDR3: TGCAGCGTTGAAGACCTAGCTGGAGGGCCTTCCTACAATGAGCAGTTCTTC.

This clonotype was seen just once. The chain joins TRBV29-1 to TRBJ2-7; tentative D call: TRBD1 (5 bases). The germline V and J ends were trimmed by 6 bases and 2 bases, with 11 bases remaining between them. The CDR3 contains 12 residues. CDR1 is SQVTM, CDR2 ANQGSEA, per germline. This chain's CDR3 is CSVQGTAYEQYF. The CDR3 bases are TGCAGCGTGCAGGGTACTGCCTACGAGCAGTACTTC.

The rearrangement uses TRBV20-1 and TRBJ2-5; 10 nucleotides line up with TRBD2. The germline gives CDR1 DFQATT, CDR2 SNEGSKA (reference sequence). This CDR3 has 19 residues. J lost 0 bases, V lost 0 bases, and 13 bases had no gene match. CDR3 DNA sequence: TGCAGTGCTAGAGATTTGGGGACTAGCGCAAGGGACTACCAAGAGACCCAGTACTTC. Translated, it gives CSARDLGTSARDYQETQYF.

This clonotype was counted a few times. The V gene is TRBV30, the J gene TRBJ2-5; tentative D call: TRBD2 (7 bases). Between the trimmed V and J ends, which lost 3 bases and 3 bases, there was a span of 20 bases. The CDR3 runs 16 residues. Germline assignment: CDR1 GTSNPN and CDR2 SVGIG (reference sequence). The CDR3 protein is CAWRQGPQLAKETQYF. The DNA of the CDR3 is TGTGCCTGGAGACAGGGACCTCAACTAGCGAAAGAGACCCAGTACTTC.

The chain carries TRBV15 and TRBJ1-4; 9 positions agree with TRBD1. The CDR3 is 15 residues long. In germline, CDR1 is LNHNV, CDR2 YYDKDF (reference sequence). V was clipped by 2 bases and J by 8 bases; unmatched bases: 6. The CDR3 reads CATSRQGQGNEKLFF. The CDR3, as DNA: TGTGCCACCAGCAGACAGGGACAGGGCAACGAAAAACTGTTTTTT.

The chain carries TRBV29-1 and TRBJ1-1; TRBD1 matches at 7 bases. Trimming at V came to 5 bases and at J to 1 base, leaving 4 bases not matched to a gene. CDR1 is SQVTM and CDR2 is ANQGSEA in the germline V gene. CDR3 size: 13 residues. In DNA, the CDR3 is TGCAGCGTTCGGGACAGTAGGAACACTGAAGCTTTCTTT. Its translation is CSVRDSRNTEAFF.

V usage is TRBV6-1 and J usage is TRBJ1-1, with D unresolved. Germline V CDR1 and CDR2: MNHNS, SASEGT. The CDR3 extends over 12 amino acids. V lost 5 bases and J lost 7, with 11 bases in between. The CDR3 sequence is CASSYQSGEAFF. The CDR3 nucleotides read TGTGCCAGCAGTTACCAGTCTGGTGAAGCTTTCTTT.

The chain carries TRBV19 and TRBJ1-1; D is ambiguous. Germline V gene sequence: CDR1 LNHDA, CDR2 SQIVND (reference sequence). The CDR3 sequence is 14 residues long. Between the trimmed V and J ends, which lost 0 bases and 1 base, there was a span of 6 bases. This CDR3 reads CASSIDDGNTEAFF. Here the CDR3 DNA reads TGTGCCAGTAGTATAGATGACGGGAACACTGAAGCTTTCTTT.

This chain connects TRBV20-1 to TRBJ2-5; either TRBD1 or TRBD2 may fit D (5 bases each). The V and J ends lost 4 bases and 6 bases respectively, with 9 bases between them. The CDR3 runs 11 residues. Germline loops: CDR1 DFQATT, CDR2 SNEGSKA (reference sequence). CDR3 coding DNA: TGCAGTGCTACCCCGGGGCAGACCCAGTACTTC. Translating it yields CSATPGQTQYF.

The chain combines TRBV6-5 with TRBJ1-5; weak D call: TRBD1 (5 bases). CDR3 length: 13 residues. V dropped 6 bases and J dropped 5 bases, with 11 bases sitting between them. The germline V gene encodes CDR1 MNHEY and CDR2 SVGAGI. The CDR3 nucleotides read TGTGCCAGCAGCGGGGGAAATCATCAGCCCCAGCATTTT. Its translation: CASSGGNHQPQHF.

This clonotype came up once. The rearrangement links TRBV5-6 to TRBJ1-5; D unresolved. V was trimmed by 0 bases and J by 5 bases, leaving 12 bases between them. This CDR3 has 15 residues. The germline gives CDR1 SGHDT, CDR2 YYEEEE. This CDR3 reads CASSLGAGGYQPQHF. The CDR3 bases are TGTGCCAGCAGCTTGGGGGCAGGCGGTTATCAGCCCCAGCATTTT.

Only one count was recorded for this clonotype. The CDR3 sequence is CASGPGPDTQYF. For the CDR3, the DNA is TGTGCCAGCGGCCCTGGACCAGATACGCAGTATTTT. The chain joins TRBV2 to TRBJ2-3; D is unresolved. This CDR3 is built from 12 residues. CDR1 and CDR2 from the germline V gene are SNHLY and FYNNEI. Between the trimmed V and J ends, which lost 8 bases and 4 bases, there was a span of 10 bases.

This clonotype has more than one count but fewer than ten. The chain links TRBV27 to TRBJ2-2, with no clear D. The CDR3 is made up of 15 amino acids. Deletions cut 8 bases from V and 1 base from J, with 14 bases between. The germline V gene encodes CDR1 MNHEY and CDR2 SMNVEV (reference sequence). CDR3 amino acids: CASGRSRRNTGELFF. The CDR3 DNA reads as TGTGCCAGCGGCCGAAGCAGACGGAACACCGGGGAGCTGTTTTTT.

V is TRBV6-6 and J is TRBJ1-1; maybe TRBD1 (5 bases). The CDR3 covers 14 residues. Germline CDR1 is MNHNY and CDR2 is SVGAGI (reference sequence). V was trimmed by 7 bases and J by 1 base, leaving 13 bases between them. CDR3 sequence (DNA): TGTGCCAGCACCAAGGGGAGGGGGAACACTGAAGCTTTCTTT. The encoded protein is CASTKGRGNTEAFF.

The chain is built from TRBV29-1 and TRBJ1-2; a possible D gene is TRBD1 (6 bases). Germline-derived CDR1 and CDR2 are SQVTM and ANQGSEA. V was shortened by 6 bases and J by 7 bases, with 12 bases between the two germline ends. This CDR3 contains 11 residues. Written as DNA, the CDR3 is TGCAGCGTGCGAGGGGGTTCTGGCTACACCTTC. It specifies CSVRGGSGYTF.

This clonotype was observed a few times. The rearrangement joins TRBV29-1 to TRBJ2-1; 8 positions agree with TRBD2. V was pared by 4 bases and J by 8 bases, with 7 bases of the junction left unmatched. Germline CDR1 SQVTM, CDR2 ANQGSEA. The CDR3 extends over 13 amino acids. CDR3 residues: CSVVGAGGYEQFF. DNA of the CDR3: TGCAGCGTTGTTGGCGCGGGAGGCTATGAGCAGTTCTTC.

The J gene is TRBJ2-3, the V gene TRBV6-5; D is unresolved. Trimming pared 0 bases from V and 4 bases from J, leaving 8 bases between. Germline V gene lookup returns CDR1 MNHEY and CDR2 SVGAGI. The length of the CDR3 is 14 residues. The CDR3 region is CASSYSGSSDTQYF. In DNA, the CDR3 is TGTGCCAGCAGTTACTCAGGATCCTCAGATACGCAGTATTTT.

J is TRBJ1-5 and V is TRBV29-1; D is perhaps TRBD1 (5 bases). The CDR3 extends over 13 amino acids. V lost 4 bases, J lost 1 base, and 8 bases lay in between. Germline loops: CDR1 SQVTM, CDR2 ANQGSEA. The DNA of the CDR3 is TGCAGCGTTGGAGAGGGGAGCAATCAGCCCCAGCATTTT. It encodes CSVGEGSNQPQHF. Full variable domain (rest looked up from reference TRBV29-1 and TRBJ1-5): SAVISQKPSRDICQRGTSLTIQCQVDSQVTMMFWYRQQPGQSLTLIATANQGSEATYESGFVIDKFPISRPNLTFSTLTVSNMSPEDSSIYLCSVGEGSNQPQHFGDGTRLSIL.

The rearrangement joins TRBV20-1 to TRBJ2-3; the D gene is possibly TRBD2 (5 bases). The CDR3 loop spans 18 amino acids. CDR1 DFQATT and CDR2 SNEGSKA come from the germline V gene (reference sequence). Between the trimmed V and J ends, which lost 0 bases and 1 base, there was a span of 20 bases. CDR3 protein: CSARDRRRVKLGTDTQYF. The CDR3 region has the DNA TGCAGTGCTAGAGATCGACGGCGGGTTAAGTTGGGCACAGATACGCAGTATTTT.

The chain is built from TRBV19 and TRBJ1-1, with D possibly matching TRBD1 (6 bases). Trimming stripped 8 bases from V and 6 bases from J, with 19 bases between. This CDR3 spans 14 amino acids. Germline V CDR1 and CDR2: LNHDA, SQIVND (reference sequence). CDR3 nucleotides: TGTGCCAGTGGGACGACAGGTGGGTTCTCTGAAGCTTTCTTT. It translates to CASGTTGGFSEAFF.

CDR3 sequence: CASGTGENTEAFF. The CDR3, as DNA: TGTGCCAGTGGGACAGGGGAGAACACTGAAGCTTTCTTT. The chain recombines TRBV19 with TRBJ1-1; 10 bases align to TRBD1. The J segment lost 1 base and the V segment lost 8 bases, leaving 1 base of the junction unmatched. Germline-derived CDR1 and CDR2 are LNHDA and SQIVND (reference sequence). The CDR3 spans 13 residues.

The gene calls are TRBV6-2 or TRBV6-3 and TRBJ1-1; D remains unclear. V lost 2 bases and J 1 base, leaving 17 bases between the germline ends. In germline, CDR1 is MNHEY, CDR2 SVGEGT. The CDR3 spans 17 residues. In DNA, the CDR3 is TGTGCCAGCAGTTACCATCCCGGGCAAGGGAAGAACACTGAAGCTTTCTTT. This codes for CASSYHPGQGKNTEAFF.

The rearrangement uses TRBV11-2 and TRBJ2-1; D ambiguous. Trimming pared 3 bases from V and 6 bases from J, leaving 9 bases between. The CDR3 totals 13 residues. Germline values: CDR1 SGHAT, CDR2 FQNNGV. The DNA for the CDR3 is TGTGCCAGCAGCTTCCTCGGAAGCAATGAGCAGTTCTTC. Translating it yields CASSFLGSNEQFF.

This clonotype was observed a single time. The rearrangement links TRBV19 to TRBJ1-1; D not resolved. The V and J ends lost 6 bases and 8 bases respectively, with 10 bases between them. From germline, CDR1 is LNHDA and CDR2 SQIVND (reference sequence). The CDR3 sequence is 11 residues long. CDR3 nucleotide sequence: TGTGCCAGTAGGTTAGGCCAAGAAGCTTTCTTT. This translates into CASRLGQEAFF.

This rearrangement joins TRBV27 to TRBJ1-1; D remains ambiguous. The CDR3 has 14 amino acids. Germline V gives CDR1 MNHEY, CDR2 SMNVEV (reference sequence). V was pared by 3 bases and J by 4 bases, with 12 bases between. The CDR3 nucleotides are TGTGCCAGCAGTTTCGGACCGCAGTTCACTGAAGCTTTCTTT. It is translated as CASSFGPQFTEAFF.

CDR3 sequence: CAWSGTSGSRYEQYF. As DNA, the CDR3 is TGTGCCTGGAGTGGGACTAGCGGGAGCCGCTACGAGCAGTACTTC. The chain employs TRBV30 and TRBJ2-7, with 13 positions matching TRBD2. CDR1 GTSNPN and CDR2 SVGIG come from the germline V gene (reference sequence). After removal of 1 base from V and 3 bases from J, the junction contained 3 bases not matched to a gene. This CDR3 region has 15 residues.

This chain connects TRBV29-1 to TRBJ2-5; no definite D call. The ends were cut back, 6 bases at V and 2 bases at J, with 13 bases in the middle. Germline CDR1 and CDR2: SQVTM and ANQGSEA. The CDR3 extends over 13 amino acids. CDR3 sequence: CSVSLTSQETQYF. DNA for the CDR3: TGCAGCGTCTCCCTCACGTCTCAAGAGACCCAGTACTTC. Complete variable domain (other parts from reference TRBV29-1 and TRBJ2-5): SAVISQKPSRDICQRGTSLTIQCQVDSQVTMMFWYRQQPGQSLTLIATANQGSEATYESGFVIDKFPISRPNLTFSTLTVSNMSPEDSSIYLCSVSLTSQETQYFGPGTRLLVL.

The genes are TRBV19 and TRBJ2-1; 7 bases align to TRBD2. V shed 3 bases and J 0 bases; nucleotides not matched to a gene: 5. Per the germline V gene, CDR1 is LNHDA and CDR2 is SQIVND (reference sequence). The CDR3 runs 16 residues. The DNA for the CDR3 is TGTGCCAGTAGTATGTCTGCGGGGGACTCCTACAATGAGCAGTTCTTC. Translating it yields CASSMSAGDSYNEQFF.